The sequence of this TCR beta chain was determined in a study of blood T cell repertoires in COVID-19. Across the study: PBMCs, B-cell-depleted T cells, or T cells were the source of the cDNA or gDNA that made up the material.

Per the study methods: Nucleated cell counts were estimated from reference gene primer amplification. Clones were read by immunoSEQ multiplex PCR, and TCRdb kept only the in-frame ones, dropping some. V, J and clone size are taken as reported in that table, and D and trimming were inferred from the DNA itself. The repertoire holds over 45,000 clones, with over 80% as singletons. CDR3 length equals 17 residues. Germline CDR1 KGHSH, CDR2 LQKENI. V was clipped by 6 bases and J by 1 base; unmatched bases: 11. The rearrangement joins TRBV18 to TRBJ2-5; 10 nucleotides match TRBD2. This TCR derives from a woman aged 60-75 years with active or convalescent COVID-19. The specimen was peripheral blood. DNA for the CDR3: TGTGCCAGCTCGCCCTTTTCCGGGACTAGCGTCCAAGAGACCCAGTACTTC. This codes for CASSPFSGTSVQETQYF.